Following are 27 T cell receptor beta chains from one sample sequenced in a study of human T cells and chemical hapten exposure. Time point in this sample: patch test 2, 6 weeks after DPC sensitization. Noted treatment: therapeutic diphenylcyclopropenone sensitization with weekly scalp DPC. TCRdb re-called the RACE reads through MiXCR, storing one row per CDR3 protein. The sample lists about 400,000 distinct CDR3 sequences; roughly 6.3% were seen once. This specimen consisted of whole blood, obtained in connection with sensitization to the hapten diphenylcyclopropenone (DPC). Source of these receptors: a woman aged 18 to 35 with alopecia areata. Some clones in this sample may be carry-over from other donors' samples.

The J gene is TRBJ1-4, the V gene TRBV6-6, with a possible D match to TRBD1 (5 bases). The germline V gene encodes CDR1 MNHNY and CDR2 SVGAGI (reference sequence). This CDR3 has 14 residues. Trimming shortened V by 6 bases and J by 3 bases, and 11 bases separated the two germline ends. This CDR3 reads CASSKGSSNEKLFF. The CDR3 DNA sequence: TGTGCCAGCAGCAAGGGGTCATCTAATGAAAAACTGTTTTTT.

This clonotype was counted ten times or more. V gene TRBV6-1 combines with J gene TRBJ1-5; D is undetermined. Trimming took off 4 bases at V and 1 base at J, with 11 bases between the two ends. Germline CDR1 MNHNS, CDR2 SASEGT. The CDR3 runs 15 residues. As DNA, the CDR3 is TGTGCCAGCAGTGCACAAAGCGGGAGCAATCAGCCCCAGCATTTT. Amino acids: CASSAQSGSNQPQHF.

In this sample, this clonotype turned up many times. The rearrangement uses TRBV7-3 and TRBJ2-7; 9 bases match TRBD2. Per germline, CDR1 SGHTA and CDR2 FQGTGA. Trimming at V came to 5 bases and at J to 5 bases, leaving 4 bases not matched to a gene. The CDR3 totals 13 residues. The CDR3 nucleotides read TGTGCCAGCAGCGAGGGACTAGCCCACGAGCAGTACTTC. Residues: CASSEGLAHEQYF.

J is TRBJ2-7 and V is TRBV6-1; D call uncertain. Germline loops: CDR1 MNHNS, CDR2 SASEGT. Deletions cut 7 bases from V and 7 bases from J, with 20 bases between. The length of the CDR3 is 14 residues. This CDR3 reads CASTYGPPLGEQYF. The CDR3 DNA sequence: TGTGCCAGCACCTATGGACCTCCGCTGGGAGAGCAGTACTTC.

For this clonotype: An end of the junction differs from the germline gene, which may be a read error. This chain joins TRBV6-5 and TRBJ2-3, with 13 bases identical to TRBD2. CDR1 is MNHEY and CDR2 is SVGAGI in the germline V gene. The CDR3 runs 17 residues. The CDR3 DNA is TGTGCCAGCAGTTACTCGACTAGCGGGGGGCTCGGGGATACACAGTATTTT. Residues: CASSYSTSGGLGDTQYF.

There are many counts of this clonotype. V is TRBV10-3 and J is TRBJ2-2; 9 nucleotides match TRBD1. In germline, CDR1 is ENHRY, CDR2 SYGVKD. V lost 10 bases, J lost 4 bases, and 10 bases stayed unmatched. The CDR3 is 15 residues long. This CDR3 is CATTNRGQATGELFF. The CDR3 nucleotides are TGTGCCACCACAAACAGGGGGCAGGCCACCGGGGAGCTGTTTTTT.

As regards this clonotype: One end of the junction varies from germline; a read error may be responsible. CDR3 DNA: TGTTCCAGCAGCTCAGCACAGGGCTCTGGGGCCAACGTCCTGACTTTC. Translation gives CSSSSAQGSGANVLTF. This chain joins TRBV7-8 and TRBJ2-6, with D possibly being TRBD1 (6 bases). Germline V gives CDR1 SGHVS, CDR2 FQNEAQ. The CDR3 is made up of 16 amino acids.

There are a few counts of this clonotype. The chain carries TRBV9 and TRBJ2-3, with D possibly TRBD1 on 5 matching bases. The CDR3 is made up of 12 amino acids. Germline V gene sequence: CDR1 SGDLS, CDR2 YYNGEE. V was cut by 3 bases and J by 5 bases, with 7 bases left in between. The CDR3 DNA sequence: TGTGCCAGCAGCGCGGACAAAGATACGCAGTATTTT. It translates to CASSADKDTQYF.

This clonotype came up a few times. The V and J genes are TRBV6-2 or TRBV6-3 and TRBJ1-1; D unresolved. CDR3 length: 11 residues. Per the germline V gene, CDR1 is MNHEY and CDR2 is SVGEGT. V was trimmed by 6 bases and J by 10 bases, leaving 12 bases between them. CDR3 sequence: CASRFNRAAFF. DNA of the CDR3: TGTGCCAGCAGATTCAACCGGGCAGCTTTCTTT.

This clonotype was seen many times. The chain joins TRBV7-9 to TRBJ1-5; a weak D match, TRBD1 (5 bases). The CDR3 loop spans 11 amino acids. Germline V gene data show CDR1 as SEHNR and CDR2 as FQNEAQ (reference sequence). The V and J ends lost 9 bases and 10 bases respectively, with 13 bases between them. CDR3 residues: CARGPTGPQHF. CDR3 DNA: TGTGCCAGGGGACCAACTGGCCCCCAGCATTTT.

This clonotype was detected ten times or more. The V and J genes are TRBV5-4 and TRBJ2-3, with 9 positions matching TRBD2. CDR3 length equals 15 residues. With V trimmed by 1 base and J by 4 bases, 4 bases remained unmatched. From germline, CDR1 is SGHNT and CDR2 YYREEE (reference sequence). The CDR3 DNA follows: TGTGCCAGCAGCTTGAGACTAGCGGAGGCAGATACGCAGTATTTT. Translation gives CASSLRLAEADTQYF.

The chain combines TRBV6-1 with TRBJ1-2, with 7 bases identical to TRBD1. The V gene's germline CDR1 is MNHNS and CDR2 SASEGT. This CDR3 has 14 amino acids. V lost 2 bases to trimming and J lost 4 bases; unmatched junction nucleotides: 4. The CDR3 bases are TGTGCCAGCAGTGAAAGGAGGGGGCTCTATGGCTACACCTTC. This sequence encodes CASSERRGLYGYTF.

The rearrangement links TRBV13 to TRBJ2-2, with unresolved D. Looked up from germline, CDR1 is PRHDT and CDR2 is FYEKMQ (reference sequence). Trimming took 1 base from V and 5 from J, leaving 14 bases between them. This CDR3 has 16 amino acids. CDR3 bases: TGTGCCAGCAGCTTAGCCCACGTGGGTAGAACCGGGGAGCTGTTTTTT. Its protein product is CASSLAHVGRTGELFF.

With regard to this clonotype: An end of the junction differs from the germline gene, which may be a read error. The rearrangement links TRBV10-3 to TRBJ1-1, with D possibly TRBD1 on 6 matching bases. CDR1 and CDR2 (germline): ENHRY, SYGVKD. The CDR3 is 15 residues long. CDR3 coding DNA: TGTGCCATCAGCGAGTCGCCGGCGACAGGTCCTGAAGCTTTCTTT. Translated: CAISESPATGPEAFF.

This clonotype was observed a handful of times. This chain connects TRBV6-4 to TRBJ2-3; TRBD2 agrees at 10 bases. Germline assignment: CDR1 MRHNA and CDR2 SNTAGT. V trimming: 5 bases; J trimming: 2 bases; junction bases outside the gene matches: 7. The CDR3 spans 16 residues. The CDR3 sequence: CASSKTSGGATDTQYF. In nucleotides, the CDR3 is TGTGCCAGCAGTAAGACAAGCGGGGGGGCCACAGATACGCAGTATTTT.

The chain combines TRBV5-1 with TRBJ2-5, with 8 bases that match TRBD2. The CDR3 is 14 amino acids. CDR1 and CDR2 (germline): SGHRS, YFSETQ. V lost 7 bases, J lost 1 base, and 6 bases stayed unmatched. The chain's CDR3 is CASRPGLVQETQYF. CDR3 nucleotide sequence: TGCGCCAGCCGGCCGGGACTAGTCCAAGAGACCCAGTACTTC.

The chain links TRBV14 to TRBJ1-1, with D hard to call. The germline V gene encodes CDR1 SGHDN and CDR2 FVKESK. This CDR3 comprises 13 residues. Trimming stripped 6 bases from V and 10 bases from J, with 18 bases between. The CDR3 DNA is TGTGCCAGCAGAGAATTGGGCGTCGCTAGAGCTTTCTTT. It specifies CASRELGVARAFF.

The chain combines TRBV12-3 or TRBV12-4 with TRBJ2-2; no clear D. This CDR3 has 14 amino acids. V was clipped by 6 bases and J by 7 bases, with 15 bases between them. This CDR3 is CASSPWVPSGELFF. The DNA for the CDR3 is TGTGCCAGCAGCCCGTGGGTACCGAGCGGGGAGCTGTTTTTT.

The chain links TRBV7-9 to TRBJ1-3, with D possibly matching TRBD1 (6 bases). The CDR3 runs to 19 residues. Looked up from germline, CDR1 is SEHNR and CDR2 is FQNEAQ (reference sequence). Trimming stripped 2 bases from V and 4 bases from J, with 24 bases between. The CDR3 nucleotides are TGTGCCAGCAGCTTATCTATCGTGGCAGGGGAGGAAACAGGAAACACCATATATTTT. Translation: CASSLSIVAGEETGNTIYF.

This clonotype was seen many times. The CDR3 is CASSYHPGQGASGNQPQHF. CDR3 DNA sequence: TGTGCCAGCAGTTACCACCCGGGACAGGGGGCCTCGGGCAATCAGCCCCAGCATTTT. The chain employs TRBV6-2 or TRBV6-3 and TRBJ1-5; 12 bases map to TRBD1. The V and J ends lost 2 bases and 2 bases, in that order; junction bases with no gene match: 10. The CDR3 extends over 19 amino acids. Germline-derived CDR1 and CDR2 are MNHEY and SVGEGT.

V and J are TRBV4-2 and TRBJ2-6; no clear D. This CDR3 is built from 15 residues. Trimming removed 0 bases from V and 2 bases from J, with 5 bases in between. CDR1 is LGHNA and CDR2 is YNFKEQ in the germline V gene. The DNA for the CDR3 is TGTGCCAGCAGCCAAGATTCCCCTGGGGCCAACGTCCTGACTTTC. Protein sequence: CASSQDSPGANVLTF.

V is TRBV12-3 or TRBV12-4 and J is TRBJ1-1; D ambiguous. The CDR3 totals 15 residues. The germline V and J ends were trimmed by 7 bases and 0 bases, with 15 bases remaining between them. The DNA for the CDR3 is TGTGCCAGCACCCTCGATTCCGGGTTGAACACTGAAGCTTTCTTT. Translation: CASTLDSGLNTEAFF.

The chain uses TRBV19 and TRBJ1-1; D not certain. The CDR3 runs to 13 residues. Germline V gene sequence: CDR1 LNHDA, CDR2 SQIVND (reference sequence). Trimming shortened V by 3 bases and J by 1 base, and 6 bases separated the two germline ends. CDR3 in DNA: TGTGCCAGTAGTATGTCGGCGAACACTGAAGCTTTCTTT. It is translated as CASSMSANTEAFF.

This clonotype occurred many times. The J gene is TRBJ1-1, the V gene TRBV6-5; 9 nucleotides line up with TRBD1. The V and J ends lost 5 bases and 1 base, in that order; junction bases with no gene match: 5. Germline V gene sequence: CDR1 MNHEY, CDR2 SVGAGI. The CDR3 loop spans 15 amino acids. CDR3 region: CASSQGDRANTEAFF. The CDR3 DNA is TGTGCCAGCAGTCAGGGGGACAGGGCGAACACTGAAGCTTTCTTT.

This clonotype has just a few counts. The DNA for the CDR3 is TGTGCCAGCAGTTTATTTGCAGGGTTGAACACTGAAGCTTTCTTT. Translating it yields CASSLFAGLNTEAFF. The chain carries TRBV27 and TRBJ1-1, with a weak D call TRBD1 (5 bases). Trimming pared 1 base from V and 0 bases from J, leaving 9 bases between. The CDR3 runs 15 residues. From germline, CDR1 is MNHEY and CDR2 SMNVEV (reference sequence).

This clonotype has more than one count but fewer than ten. This rearrangement joins TRBV7-9 to TRBJ2-2; weak D call: TRBD2 (5 bases). Per the germline V gene, CDR1 is SEHNR and CDR2 is FQNEAQ (reference sequence). V shed 0 bases and J shed 2 bases, with 10 bases lying between them. CDR3 length: 16 residues. The CDR3 nucleotides are TGTGCCAGCAGCTTAGCCGTTAGCGCAAACACCGGGGAGCTGTTTTTT. Protein sequence: CASSLAVSANTGELFF. Filled out from reference TRBV7-9 and TRBJ2-2, the complete variable domain reads DTGVSQNPRHKITKRGQNVTFRCDPISEHNRLYWYRQTLGQGPEFLTYFQNEAQLEKSRLLSDRFSAERPKGSFSTLEIQRTEQGDSAMYLCASSLAVSANTGELFFGEGSRLTVL.

This clonotype has more than one count but fewer than ten. The rearrangement links TRBV7-3 to TRBJ2-2; TRBD1 aligns across 8 bases. Germline V gene sequence: CDR1 SGHTA, CDR2 FQGTGA. V lost 4 bases and J lost 2; bases outside the gene matches: 6. The CDR3 loop spans 16 amino acids. The CDR3 protein is CASSSLGQGNTGELFF. The CDR3, as DNA: TGTGCCAGCAGCTCTTTAGGACAGGGAAACACCGGGGAGCTGTTTTTT.